One and the same sample provided the 29 T cell receptor beta chains below, sequenced in a study of T cells in Graves' hyperthyroidism and ophthalmopathy. RNA transcripts provided the source from which TCR beta CDR3 regions were amplified. TCR CDR3 underwent first-round RT-PCR with the HTBI primer set. Using its own MiXCR run on the multiplex PCR reads, TCRdb lists one record per CDR3 protein. The repertoire holds 500,000 to 750,000 distinct CDR3 sequences, with less than 20% as singletons. Sequencing input: blood. The receptors were gathered from a woman in her 30s with Graves' hyperthyroidism.

The table lists this clonotype with many counts. The chain joins TRBV3-1 to TRBJ1-6; D is possibly TRBD1 (5 bases). The germline CDR1 and CDR2 sequences are LGHDT and YNNKEL (reference sequence). CDR3 size: 17 residues. Trimming cost V 0 bases and J 10 bases, with 19 bases left between them. The CDR3 bases are TGTGCCAGCAGCCAAGACTCTGGGGGGGTCAATCGATCACCCCTCCACTTT. It translates to CASSQDSGGVNRSPLHF.

CDR3 in amino acids: CSAFTGGGDEQYF. In DNA form, the CDR3 reads TGCAGTGCTTTCACAGGGGGCGGCGACGAGCAGTACTTC. The V gene is TRBV20-1, the J gene TRBJ2-7; 9 bases line up with TRBD1. Germline CDR1 DFQATT, CDR2 SNEGSKA (reference sequence). V lost 5 bases, J lost 5 bases, and 7 bases stayed unmatched. The CDR3 runs to 13 residues.

Many counts were recorded for this clonotype. The chain combines TRBV27 with TRBJ1-2, with 7 bases aligning to TRBD1. CDR3 size: 13 residues. Germline-derived CDR1 and CDR2 are MNHEY and SMNVEV (reference sequence). V trimming: 5 bases; J trimming: 5 bases; junction bases outside the gene matches: 5. CDR3 residues: CASSGDRVYGYTF. The CDR3 nucleotides read TGTGCCAGCAGTGGTGACAGGGTTTATGGCTACACCTTC.

Points on this clonotype: It may be a read error: a sequence one base away is much more abundant. The chain couples TRBV20-1 to TRBJ2-1; TRBD2 agrees at 7 bases. Germline V lookup: CDR1 DFQATT, CDR2 SNEGSKA (reference sequence). The CDR3 contains 14 residues. The CDR3 reads CSARDPGGRNGQFF. In nucleotides, the CDR3 is TGCAGTGCTAGAGATCCGGGAGGTAGAAATGGGCAGTTCTTC.

V is TRBV6-5 and J is TRBJ2-1, with 9 bases identical to TRBD2. Losses at the gene ends were 7 bases for V and 5 bases for J; bases not matched to a gene: 12. CDR1 is MNHEY and CDR2 is SVGAGI in the germline V gene. This CDR3 has 16 amino acids. CDR3 nucleotide sequence: TGTGCCAGCACTTGGGCTAGCGGGATGGGAAACAATGAGCAGTTCTTC. Protein product: CASTWASGMGNNEQFF.

This clonotype was seen only a few times. The genes are TRBV7-2 and TRBJ1-3; 10 nucleotides match TRBD1. CDR1 and CDR2 from the germline V gene are SGHTA and FQGNSA. V was clipped by 5 bases and J by 9 bases; unmatched bases: 22. This CDR3 is built from 19 residues. CDR3 DNA: TGTGCCAGCAGCGGAAGGACAGGGGGGGGCCCTTCCAGCTCCGGCACCATATATTTT. Residues: CASSGRTGGGPSSSGTIYF.

Ten or more counts support this clonotype. This sequence joins TRBV3-1 and TRBJ1-1; D uncertain. The germline V gene has CDR1 LGHDT and CDR2 YNNKEL (reference sequence). The CDR3 is 15 residues long. Trimming left V 4 bases short and J 7 bases short, with 19 bases between. This chain's CDR3 is CASSLPPPWPFEAFF. CDR3 DNA: TGTGCCAGCAGCCTCCCGCCCCCGTGGCCCTTTGAAGCTTTCTTT.

A few counts support this clonotype. This rearrangement joins TRBV4-1 to TRBJ2-2; D unresolved. V shed 0 bases and J shed 4 bases, with 12 bases lying between them. The germline CDR1 and CDR2 sequences are MGHRA and YSYEKL. CDR3 length: 16 amino acids. The CDR3 coding sequence is TGCGCCAGCAGCCAAGATAAATGGTATGGCACCGGGGAGCTGTTTTTT. As protein: CASSQDKWYGTGELFF.

This clonotype was seen a handful of times. This chain uses TRBV13 with TRBJ2-7; 9 nucleotides agree with TRBD1. The CDR3 contains 14 residues. V was clipped by 5 bases and J by 3 bases; unmatched bases: 5. The germline gives CDR1 PRHDT, CDR2 FYEKMQ (reference sequence). CDR3 residues: CASSGTGFRYEQYF. CDR3 nucleotide sequence: TGTGCCAGCAGCGGGACAGGGTTCCGCTACGAGCAGTACTTC.

This clonotype was counted ten times or more. The J gene is TRBJ2-7, the V gene TRBV20-1; 8 bases map to TRBD2. The CDR3 totals 15 residues. Germline V gene sequence: CDR1 DFQATT, CDR2 SNEGSKA (reference sequence). Trimming at V came to 0 bases and at J to 7 bases, leaving 11 bases not matched to a gene. The CDR3 bases are TGCAGTGCTAGAGATCGGGGACTAGGCTGGGGTGAGCAGTACTTC. This gives the protein CSARDRGLGWGEQYF.

This clonotype showed up many times. J is TRBJ2-2 and V is TRBV30; no clear D gene. This CDR3 comprises 12 residues. Trimming left V 2 bases short and J 1 base short, with 2 bases between. Per the germline V gene, CDR1 is GTSNPN and CDR2 is SVGIG (reference sequence). The CDR3 here is CAWSKNTGELFF. The CDR3 DNA sequence: TGTGCCTGGAGTAAGAACACCGGGGAGCTGTTTTTT.

J is TRBJ2-3 and V is TRBV20-1, with D perhaps matching TRBD1 or TRBD2 (5 bases each). The CDR3 loop spans 13 amino acids. V lost 3 bases and J 6 bases, leaving 13 bases between the germline ends. Per germline, CDR1 DFQATT and CDR2 SNEGSKA (reference sequence). CDR3 nucleotides: TGCAGTGCTAGTAACGGGACGCAGGATACGCAGTATTTT. It yields the protein CSASNGTQDTQYF.

This clonotype was counted many times. The chain uses TRBV2 and TRBJ1-5; possibly TRBD1 for D (6 bases). CDR1 SNHLY and CDR2 FYNNEI come from the germline V gene. V was pared by 6 bases and J by 9 bases, with 18 bases between. The CDR3 runs to 14 residues. CDR3 region: CASRPDGTGRPQHF. CDR3 nucleotides: TGTGCCAGCAGGCCGGACGGCACAGGGCGGCCCCAGCATTTT.

Only a few counts were recorded for this clonotype. The J gene is TRBJ2-7, the V gene TRBV6-1, with D perhaps TRBD2 (5 bases). The CDR3 is 16 residues long. The germline V and J ends were trimmed by 1 base and 0 bases, with 13 bases remaining between them. CDR1 is MNHNS and CDR2 is SASEGT in the germline V gene. The CDR3 sequence: CASSEGVGSSSYEQYF. CDR3 DNA sequence: TGTGCCAGCAGTGAAGGGGTAGGGAGCAGCTCCTACGAGCAGTACTTC.

The genes are TRBV20-1 and TRBJ1-5; D call uncertain. Germline-derived CDR1 and CDR2 are DFQATT and SNEGSKA (reference sequence). V was cut by 3 bases and J by 7 bases, with 16 bases left in between. This CDR3 is 14 amino acids long. The CDR3 region is CSASPRTGFQPQHF. CDR3 nucleotides: TGCAGTGCTAGCCCTCGAACGGGGTTCCAGCCCCAGCATTTT.

As regards this clonotype: This may be a read error, as it is one base from a much larger clone. The V call is TRBV29-1, the J call TRBJ2-2; 8 bases are shared with TRBD2. This CDR3 contains 16 residues. CDR1 and CDR2 (germline): SQVTM, ANQGSEA. The CDR3, as DNA: TGCAGCGTTGAAGATCAACGAGCGGGAGACACCGGGGAGCTGCTTTTT. It encodes CSVEDQRAGDTGELLF.

In DNA, the CDR3 is TGCAGCGTAGCCGGACAGGGGGACACTGAAGCTTTCTTT. Protein: CSVAGQGDTEAFF. The J gene is TRBJ1-1, the V gene TRBV29-1; 10 bases fit TRBD1. The CDR3 is 13 residues long. Germline loops: CDR1 SQVTM, CDR2 ANQGSEA. Trimming at V came to 6 bases and at J to 3 bases, leaving 4 bases not matched to a gene. Together with reference TRBV29-1 and TRBJ1-1, the CDR3 gives the full variable domain: SAVISQKPSRDICQRGTSLTIQCQVDSQVTMMFWYRQQPGQSLTLIATANQGSEATYESGFVIDKFPISRPNLTFSTLTVSNMSPEDSSIYLCSVAGQGDTEAFFGQGTRLTVV.

This clonotype showed up many times. The CDR3 reads CATTRGAGGSTDTQYF. The CDR3 DNA is TGTGCCACCACCCGCGGAGCAGGGGGGAGCACAGATACGCAGTATTTT. This rearrangement joins TRBV15 to TRBJ2-3; tentative D call: TRBD1 (7 bases). The ends were cut back, 7 bases at V and 0 bases at J, with 17 bases in the middle. The germline CDR1 and CDR2 sequences are LNHNV and YYDKDF (reference sequence). This CDR3 has 16 residues.

This clonotype was seen only a few times. At one of its ends the junction is not consistent with the germline gene, which may arise from a read error. CDR3 in amino acids: CSTSLSPGPYEQFF. The CDR3 region has the DNA TGCAGTACTAGCCTGTCTCCCGGGCCCTATGAGCAGTTCTTC. V is TRBV20-1 and J is TRBJ2-1; maybe TRBD2 (6 bases). CDR1 and CDR2 from the germline V gene are DFQATT and SNEGSKA (reference sequence). The CDR3 length is 14 residues.

This clonotype has a handful of counts. This chain uses TRBV7-2 with TRBJ2-1; 8 bases map to TRBD2. J lost 3 bases, V lost 4 bases, and 11 bases had no gene match. This CDR3 is built from 17 residues. Per germline, CDR1 SGHTA and CDR2 FQGNSA. The CDR3 coding sequence is TGTGCCAGCAGCTCCCTTTTAGGGCTAGCGGGCTACAATGAGCAGTTCTTC. Its protein is CASSSLLGLAGYNEQFF. The full variable domain, in which reference TRBV7-2 and TRBJ2-1 provide the parts outside the CDR3, is GAGVSQSPSNKVTEKGKDVELRCDPISGHTALYWYRQSLGQGLEFLIYFQGNSAPDKSGLPSDRFSAERTGGSVSTLTIQRTQQEDSAVYLCASSSLLGLAGYNEQFFGPGTRLTVL.

Many counts were recorded for this clonotype. The V and J genes are TRBV20-1 and TRBJ2-1; 9 bases are shared with TRBD1. CDR3 size: 10 residues. Germline CDR1 DFQATT, CDR2 SNEGSKA (reference sequence). V shed 5 bases, J shed 13 bases, and the junction held 3 bases outside the gene matches. In DNA, the CDR3 is TGCAGTGCTCACAGGGGGCACCAGTTCTTC. The encoded protein is CSAHRGHQFF.

Only a few counts were recorded for this clonotype. The V call is TRBV7-2, the J call TRBJ1-1; D unclear. The CDR3 consists of 13 residues. V lost 5 bases, J lost 6 bases, and 13 bases lay in between. Germline values: CDR1 SGHTA, CDR2 FQGNSA. The chain's CDR3 is CASSVTVLAEAFF. The DNA of the CDR3 is TGTGCCAGCAGCGTTACAGTCCTCGCTGAAGCTTTCTTT.

This clonotype was observed many times. The CDR3 here is CASSPSTAASTDTQYF. CDR3 coding DNA: TGTGCCAGCAGCCCCTCCACAGCGGCGAGCACAGATACGCAGTATTTT. J is TRBJ2-3 and V is TRBV3-1; TRBD2 might be the D (5 bases). With 4 bases removed from V and 0 bases from J, the gap between germline ends came to 14 bases. This CDR3 is built from 16 residues. Germline V CDR1 and CDR2: LGHDT, YNNKEL (reference sequence).

The V and J genes are TRBV5-4 and TRBJ2-7; perhaps TRBD1 as D (5 bases). The germline CDR1 and CDR2 sequences are SGHNT and YYREEE (reference sequence). Trimming took off 4 bases at V and 4 bases at J, with 15 bases between the two ends. CDR3 length: 14 residues. The CDR3 loop is CASSPDEGAYEQYF. The CDR3 DNA reads as TGTGCCAGCAGCCCCGATGAAGGGGCGTACGAGCAGTACTTC.

The CDR3 nucleotides read TGTGCCAGCAGCTTAGCTAGCGGGAGGGCTACCCTCGATCAAGAGACCCAGTACTTC. The encoded protein is CASSLASGRATLDQETQYF. The chain carries TRBV7-9 and TRBJ2-5, with 11 bases aligning to TRBD2. The germline V gene has CDR1 SEHNR and CDR2 FQNEAQ (reference sequence). The junction had 11 bases not matched to a gene; V was cut back by 0 bases and J by 2 bases. This CDR3 is built from 19 residues.

This clonotype was detected many times. This chain joins TRBV6-5 and TRBJ2-7; D call uncertain. From germline, CDR1 is MNHEY and CDR2 SVGAGI. The CDR3 has 13 amino acids. V lost 1 base, J lost 0 bases, and 4 bases lay in between. CDR3 in DNA: TGTGCCAGCAGTTACTTAAGCTCCTACGAGCAGTACTTC. It translates to CASSYLSSYEQYF.

At least ten counts were recorded for this clonotype. The V call is TRBV15, the J call TRBJ2-5; the match to TRBD1 covers 9 bases. Germline CDR1 reads LNHNV; CDR2 reads YYDKDF (reference sequence). The J segment lost 1 base and the V segment lost 0 bases, leaving 3 bases of the junction unmatched. This CDR3 comprises 16 residues. CDR3 protein: CATSRDMTGGQETQYF. DNA for the CDR3: TGTGCCACCAGCAGAGATATGACAGGGGGCCAAGAGACCCAGTACTTC.

This clonotype was seen at least ten times. The gene calls are TRBV20-1 and TRBJ2-7; 14 bases fit TRBD2. The V gene end was trimmed by 6 bases and the J gene end by 3 bases; junction bases not matched to a gene: 4. Per the germline V gene, CDR1 is DFQATT and CDR2 is SNEGSKA (reference sequence). The CDR3 extends over 14 amino acids. The CDR3 here is CSAHGLAGGYEQYF. The CDR3 region has the DNA TGCAGTGCCCATGGACTAGCGGGAGGCTACGAGCAGTACTTC.

This clonotype was counted between two and nine times. The chain links TRBV19 to TRBJ2-7; 7 bases line up with TRBD1. The V gene end was trimmed by 4 bases and the J gene end by 3 bases; junction bases not matched to a gene: 6. This CDR3 contains 14 residues. Germline lookup yields CDR1 LNHDA and CDR2 SQIVND (reference sequence). The CDR3 sequence: CASSNRGFDYEQYF. In DNA form, the CDR3 reads TGTGCCAGTAGTAACAGGGGCTTTGACTACGAGCAGTACTTC.